This T cell receptor (beta chain) was found in a study of type 1 regulatory T cells. At the level of the study: An in vitro protocol generated T-allo10, a Tr1-enriched, alloantigen-specific CD4 T cell product. Whole-study findings and limits: Compared with non-type 1 regulatory T cells, type 1 regulatory T cells showed a more restricted TCR repertoire.

The table lists this clonotype with many counts. Its antigen is not identified. TCRdb re-called the reads through MiXCR, storing one row per CDR3 protein. Of about 42,000 distinct CDR3 sequences listed, 9% to 15% are singletons. Sequencing input: cultured non-Tr1 T cells, either the whole culture or a sorted T cell fraction (not recorded which). The sequence was obtained from a human donor in good health.

DNA of the CDR3: TGTGCCAGCAGTTTACCGGACCGATATTCACCCCTCCACTTT. This codes for CASSLPDRYSPLHF. V usage is TRBV27 and J usage is TRBJ1-6; D unresolved. CDR1 is MNHEY, CDR2 SMNVEV, per germline (reference sequence). This CDR3 is 14 amino acids long. With 2 bases removed from V and 8 bases from J, the gap between germline ends came to 10 bases.